Each of the 28 T cell receptor beta chains below was sequenced from the same sample in a study of blood T cell repertoires in COVID-19. The table came from immunoSEQ multiplex PCR; TCRdb's copy has only in-frame clones and leaves some out. The repertoire holds some 170,000 clones, with roughly 89% as singletons. The material sequenced was peripheral blood. The receptor source for this set is a woman aged 50 to 60 with acute or convalescent COVID-19.

This rearrangement joins TRBV11-3 to TRBJ1-3; D is uncertain. Germline CDR1 and CDR2: SGHNT and YENEEA. The CDR3 runs 16 residues. Trimming shortened V by 0 bases and J by 3 bases, and 12 bases separated the two germline ends. The CDR3 loop reads CASSLDRVGGGNTIYF. The CDR3 DNA is TGTGCCAGCAGCTTAGATCGGGTGGGAGGTGGAAACACCATATATTTT.

This chain joins TRBV12-5 and TRBJ2-4; D unresolved. The CDR3 length is 16 residues. Trimming removed 7 bases from V and 0 bases from J, with 16 bases in between. CDR1 and CDR2 (germline): LGHNT, FRNRAP. CDR3 sequence (DNA): TGTGCTAGTGTCGAGAGGCCCACGGGAGCCAAAAACATTCAGTACTTC. Protein: CASVERPTGAKNIQYF.

The rearrangement uses TRBV12-5 and TRBJ1-6, with D possibly matching TRBD1 (5 bases). The length of the CDR3 is 15 residues. CDR1 is LGHNT and CDR2 is FRNRAP in the germline V gene. V was shortened by 1 base and J by 6 bases, with 10 bases between the two germline ends. CDR3 protein: CASGLGAGINSPLHF. CDR3 DNA: TGTGCTAGTGGTTTGGGGGCAGGGATTAATTCACCCCTCCACTTT.

This chain connects TRBV9 to TRBJ2-1; 13 nucleotides agree with TRBD2. Germline V gene lookup returns CDR1 SGDLS and CDR2 YYNGEE. The CDR3 extends over 17 amino acids. After removal of 3 bases from V and 1 base from J, the junction contained 4 bases not matched to a gene. The CDR3: CASSAGTSGESYNEQFF. The CDR3 nucleotides read TGTGCCAGCAGCGCCGGGACTAGCGGGGAATCCTACAATGAGCAGTTCTTC.

This clone was counted a single time. The chain employs TRBV20-1 and TRBJ1-1; no clear D gene. This CDR3 spans 13 amino acids. Trimming removed 3 bases at V and 0 bases at J, with 8 bases between. Germline V gene lookup returns CDR1 DFQATT and CDR2 SNEGSKA (reference sequence). The CDR3 reads CSASNSVNTEAFF. CDR3 coding DNA: TGCAGTGCTAGTAATTCGGTGAACACTGAAGCTTTCTTT.

V usage is TRBV19 and J usage is TRBJ1-5, with 12 positions matching TRBD1. V was clipped by 5 bases and J by 5 bases; unmatched bases: 7. This CDR3 contains 16 residues. Germline V lookup: CDR1 LNHDA, CDR2 SQIVND (reference sequence). The CDR3 reads CASSPTGTGGHQPQHF. The CDR3 nucleotides are TGTGCCAGTAGTCCAACCGGGACAGGGGGCCATCAGCCCCAGCATTTT.

This clone came up a few times. The rearrangement uses TRBV7-8 and TRBJ1-3; maybe TRBD1 (5 bases). Germline V gives CDR1 SGHVS, CDR2 FQNEAQ. V lost 5 bases and J 4 bases, leaving 21 bases between the germline ends. The CDR3 consists of 17 residues. The CDR3 coding sequence is TGTGCCAGCAGCCGAGATGTAGGGCAGGGATCGGGAAACACCATATATTTT. It translates to CASSRDVGQGSGNTIYF. The full variable domain, completed using reference TRBV7-8 and TRBJ1-3, is GAGVSQSPRYKVAKRGQDVALRCDPISGHVSLFWYQQALGQGPEFLTYFQNEAQLDKSGLPSDRFFAERPEGSVSTLKIQRTQQEDSAVYLCASSRDVGQGSGNTIYFGEGSWLTVV.

The rearrangement uses TRBV7-9 and TRBJ1-5, with D maybe TRBD1 (5 bases). V gave up 1 base and J gave up 6 bases, with 7 bases separating them. The CDR3 has 13 amino acids. CDR1 is SEHNR and CDR2 is FQNEAQ in the germline V gene (reference sequence). CDR3: CASSLEQGQPQHF. Written as DNA, the CDR3 is TGTGCCAGCAGCTTAGAGCAGGGTCAGCCCCAGCATTTT.

The V gene is TRBV19, the J gene TRBJ1-5, with 9 bases matching TRBD1. Germline values: CDR1 LNHDA, CDR2 SQIVND (reference sequence). V shed 5 bases and J 5 bases; nucleotides not matched to a gene: 1. The CDR3 consists of 13 residues. Here the CDR3 reads CASSWTGDQPQHF. Written as DNA, the CDR3 is TGTGCCAGTAGTTGGACAGGGGATCAGCCCCAGCATTTT.

The genes are TRBV4-1 and TRBJ1-3; 12 positions agree with TRBD1. This CDR3 is built from 21 residues. V trimming: 0 bases; J trimming: 0 bases; junction bases outside the gene matches: 12. Per germline, CDR1 MGHRA and CDR2 YSYEKL. The CDR3 region is CASSQDRYGTGGPYSGNTIYF. DNA of the CDR3: TGCGCCAGCAGCCAAGATAGGTACGGGACAGGGGGCCCCTACTCTGGAAACACCATATATTTT.

The chain joins TRBV10-3 to TRBJ1-3, with D perhaps matching TRBD1 (5 bases). CDR3 size: 13 residues. The germline V gene has CDR1 ENHRY and CDR2 SYGVKD. V was pared by 3 bases and J by 4 bases, with 7 bases between. The CDR3, as DNA: TGTGCCATCAGTGAAGACAGAGGAAACACCATATATTTT. The encoded protein is CAISEDRGNTIYF.

This clone was recorded a few times. The gene calls are TRBV30 and TRBJ2-7, with 9 bases that match TRBD1. V shed 5 bases and J 7 bases; nucleotides not matched to a gene: 6. The CDR3 length is 12 residues. In germline, CDR1 is GTSNPN, CDR2 SVGIG (reference sequence). CDR3 loop: CAWSTGGGEQYF. Here the CDR3 DNA reads TGTGCCTGGTCGACAGGGGGTGGAGAGCAGTACTTC.

The chain employs TRBV20-1 and TRBJ2-7; D call uncertain. Trimming shortened V by 3 bases and J by 3 bases, and 6 bases separated the two germline ends. Germline assignment: CDR1 DFQATT and CDR2 SNEGSKA (reference sequence). This CDR3 is built from 11 residues. CDR3 DNA: TGCAGTGCTAGTGACTTCTACGAGCAGTACTTC. Residues: CSASDFYEQYF.

The chain carries TRBV6-7 and TRBJ1-2; 9 bases line up with TRBD1. TRBV6-7 is annotated as an ORF whose role is uncertain. J was trimmed by 4 bases and V by 6 bases; bases with no gene match: 3. The CDR3 contains 13 residues. The CDR3 region has the DNA TGTGCCAGCAGACAGGGGGCTGGCTATGGCTACACCTTC. Translated: CASRQGAGYGYTF.

V and J are TRBV7-2 and TRBJ1-2; no definite D call. Deletions cut 4 bases from V and 7 bases from J, with 13 bases between. CDR1 and CDR2 (germline): SGHTA, FQGNSA. This CDR3 has 13 residues. As DNA, the CDR3 is TGTGCCAGCAGCTCCTTCGGAGAGGGTGGCTACACCTTC. Protein product: CASSSFGEGGYTF.

The chain has TRBV30 and TRBJ2-5; D gene ambiguous. Germline assignment: CDR1 GTSNPN and CDR2 SVGIG (reference sequence). Trimming pared 0 bases from V and 1 base from J, leaving 6 bases between. There are 13 residues in the CDR3. The CDR3 region has the DNA TGTGCCTGGAGTGTACGCGTCCAAGAGACCCAGTACTTC. Amino acids: CAWSVRVQETQYF.

This clone was picked up a small number of times. The chain uses TRBV6-5 and TRBJ2-7; TRBD1 matches at 7 bases. The CDR3 runs to 15 residues. CDR1 and CDR2 (germline): MNHEY, SVGAGI. Losses at the gene ends were 6 bases for V and 3 bases for J; bases not matched to a gene: 11. The CDR3 loop reads CASRYRDSTIYEQYF. The CDR3, as DNA: TGTGCCAGCAGATACCGGGACAGTACTATCTACGAGCAGTACTTC.

The chain combines TRBV13 with TRBJ2-7, with D maybe TRBD1 (6 bases). CDR3 length equals 14 residues. Germline V gene data show CDR1 as PRHDT and CDR2 as FYEKMQ (reference sequence). V gave up 4 bases and J gave up 4 bases, with 14 bases separating them. The CDR3: CASSSDSPRYEQYF. CDR3 bases: TGTGCCAGCAGCTCGGACAGCCCGCGATACGAGCAGTACTTC. The variable domain in full, with the rest retrieved from reference TRBV13 and TRBJ2-7, is AAGVIQSPRHLIKEKRETATLKCYPIPRHDTVYWYQQGPGQDPQFLISFYEKMQSDKGSIPDRFSAQQFSDYHSELNMSSLELGDSALYFCASSSDSPRYEQYFGPGTRLTVT.

The chain uses TRBV6-5 and TRBJ2-3; D perhaps matches TRBD2 (6 bases). Trimming stripped 6 bases from V and 2 bases from J, with 9 bases between. The CDR3 is 13 residues long. The germline gives CDR1 MNHEY, CDR2 SVGAGI. The CDR3 nucleotides are TGTGCCAGCAGGATAGCGGTCACAGATACGCAGTATTTT. It yields the protein CASRIAVTDTQYF.

The rearrangement uses TRBV7-2 and TRBJ1-1; a weak D match, TRBD1 (6 bases). The germline V gene has CDR1 SGHTA and CDR2 FQGNSA. Trimming took off 1 base at V and 0 bases at J, with 15 bases between the two ends. This CDR3 contains 17 residues. CDR3 sequence (DNA): TGTGCCAGCAGCTTAGTATCCCAGGGGAGGGTGAACACTGAAGCTTTCTTT. This translates into CASSLVSQGRVNTEAFF. The entire variable domain, with the rest obtained from reference TRBV7-2 and TRBJ1-1, is as follows: GAGVSQSPSNKVTEKGKDVELRCDPISGHTALYWYRQSLGQGLEFLIYFQGNSAPDKSGLPSDRFSAERTGGSVSTLTIQRTQQEDSAVYLCASSLVSQGRVNTEAFFGQGTRLTVV.

The genes are TRBV4-3 and TRBJ1-1; D possibly corresponds to TRBD1 (5 bases). The ends were cut back, 0 bases at V and 1 base at J, with 12 bases in the middle. The CDR3 has 16 amino acids. Per germline, CDR1 LGHNA and CDR2 YSLEER. CDR3 DNA: TGCGCCAGCAGCCAAGATCGAGCAGGGTCGAACACTGAAGCTTTCTTT. Translated: CASSQDRAGSNTEAFF.

As to this clone: Other DNA sequences in the sample encode the same CDR3. The chain uses TRBV30 and TRBJ1-1; TRBD1 is a possible D gene (5 bases). The CDR3 consists of 11 residues. Trimming shortened V by 2 bases and J by 5 bases, and 6 bases separated the two germline ends. Germline CDR1 reads GTSNPN; CDR2 reads SVGIG (reference sequence). DNA of the CDR3: TGTGCCTGGAGTCGGGGGACTGAAGCTTTCTTT. Translated, it gives CAWSRGTEAFF.

The rearrangement links TRBV19 to TRBJ2-6; the D gene is possibly TRBD1 (7 bases). CDR1 LNHDA and CDR2 SQIVND come from the germline V gene (reference sequence). The ends were cut back, 7 bases at V and 2 bases at J, with 12 bases in the middle. CDR3 length: 15 residues. The CDR3 DNA is TGTGCCAGTAAGGAGGGGGCGGCTGGGGCCAACGTCCTGACTTTC. Amino acid sequence: CASKEGAAGANVLTF.

J is TRBJ2-7 and V is TRBV20-1, with 7 positions matching TRBD2. Unmatched junction bases numbered 6, after V lost 3 bases and J lost 1 base. Germline V gene data show CDR1 as DFQATT and CDR2 as SNEGSKA (reference sequence). The CDR3 is 14 residues long. The CDR3 nucleotides are TGCAGTGCTAGTATGCCTAGCGGTTCCTACGAGCAGTACTTC. It codes for CSASMPSGSYEQYF.

The chain is built from TRBV11-3 and TRBJ2-2; D may be TRBD1 (5 bases). This CDR3 contains 15 residues. Per the germline V gene, CDR1 is SGHNT and CDR2 is YENEEA. Trimming removed 0 bases from V and 0 bases from J, with 5 bases in between. The CDR3 reads CASSLEQANTGELFF. As DNA, the CDR3 is TGTGCCAGCAGCTTAGAACAGGCGAACACCGGGGAGCTGTTTTTT.

The genes are TRBV10-2 and TRBJ2-7; D not certain. The CDR3 has 13 amino acids. CDR1 is WSHSY, CDR2 SAAADI, per germline. Trimming left V 6 bases short and J 4 bases short, with 13 bases between. The CDR3 spells CASRARSYYEQYF. In DNA, the CDR3 is TGCGCCAGCAGAGCTAGGAGTTATTACGAGCAGTACTTC.

This clone was seen once. The chain uses TRBV6-5 and TRBJ1-2; no reliable D call. The V and J ends lost 6 bases and 2 bases respectively, with 10 bases between them. The CDR3 runs 13 residues. Looked up from germline, CDR1 is MNHEY and CDR2 is SVGAGI. The CDR3, as DNA: TGTGCCAGCAGAATCGACGGGAACTATGGCTACACCTTC. Its protein is CASRIDGNYGYTF.

A single count supports this clone. The chain recombines TRBV25-1 with TRBJ2-7; D is possibly TRBD1 (5 bases). This CDR3 spans 16 amino acids. The germline V gene encodes CDR1 MGHDK and CDR2 SYGVNS. Trimming pared 4 bases from V and 1 base from J, leaving 17 bases between. CDR3 loop: CASSGRRTHHSYEQYF. The CDR3 nucleotides are TGTGCCAGCAGTGGCCGACGGACACATCATTCCTACGAGCAGTACTTC.